This T cell receptor beta chain was retrieved from a study of identical twins. A universal primer site was added by template switching, and unique molecular identifiers were carried by the cDNA. TCRdb re-analysed the 5' RACE reads in MiXCR, keeping a single row per CDR3 protein. The table lists some 1,600,000 distinct CDR3 sequences, about 32% of them singletons. Healthy Caucasians, and only they, were the donors. To note about this clonotype: Its antigen is currently unknown.

Findings and limits, study-wide: Invariant populations such as MAIT and iNKT cells could partly muddle zero-insertion analyses. Models underestimated out-of-frame TCR alpha sharing in monozygotic twins.

This TCR derives from a newborn girl in good health. Sequenced sample: cord blood.

DNA for the CDR3: TGCGCCAGCAGCTTGGTTGTTAGCTCAGGAGAGCAGTTCTTC. This sequence encodes CASSLVVSSGEQFF. This chain joins TRBV5-1 and TRBJ2-1; D is uncertain. CDR3 length equals 14 residues. V lost 0 bases to trimming and J lost 10 bases, with 14 bases between them. Germline V CDR1 and CDR2: SGHRS, YFSETQ.